This note documents a single TCR beta chain sequence. Its antigen is not identified. The TCR beta cDNA libraries carried unique molecular identifiers. Researchers reported 520,000 or so cDNA molecules coming from approximately 1 to 10 million T cells. TCRdb fed the PCR reads into MiXCR, producing one record per CDR3 protein. The top ten clones hold roughly 28% of a sample with under 200,000 distinct CDR3 sequences, around 36% of them seen once. This entry comes from a study of post-analysis software for immune sequencing data. Trimming pared 3 bases from V and 1 base from J, leaving 10 bases between. CDR3 length equals 14 residues. From germline, CDR1 is SGHTA and CDR2 FQGNSA. Study observations and caveats: Controls showed lower frequencies than patients for roughly five TRBV segments, and TRBV5-6, TRBV5-1 and TRBV20-1 were among these. Those samples that were prepared in the same batch co-clustered strongly by F measure.

Sequencing used blood, obtained after autologous hematopoietic stem cell transplantation. The V call is TRBV7-2, the J call TRBJ2-7; the D gene is possibly TRBD2 (6 bases). The clonotype was recovered from a girl aged 5-17 years with multiple sclerosis. The CDR3 DNA reads TGTGCCAGCAGCTTGGGCGGGACTTCCTACGAGCAGTACTTC. Translation gives CASSLGGTSYEQYF.